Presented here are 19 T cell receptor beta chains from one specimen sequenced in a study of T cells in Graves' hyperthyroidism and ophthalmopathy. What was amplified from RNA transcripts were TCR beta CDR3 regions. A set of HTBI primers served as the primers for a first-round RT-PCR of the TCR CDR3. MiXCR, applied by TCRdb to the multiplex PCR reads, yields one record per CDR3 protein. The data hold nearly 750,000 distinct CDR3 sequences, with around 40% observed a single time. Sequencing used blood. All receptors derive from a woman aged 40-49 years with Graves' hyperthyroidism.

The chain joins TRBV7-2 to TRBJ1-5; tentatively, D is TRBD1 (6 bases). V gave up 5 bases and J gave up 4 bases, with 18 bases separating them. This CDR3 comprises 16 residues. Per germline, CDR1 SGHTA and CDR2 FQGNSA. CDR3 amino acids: CASSQDGGGRNQPQHF. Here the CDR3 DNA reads TGTGCCAGCAGCCAAGATGGGGGCGGACGGAATCAGCCCCAGCATTTT.

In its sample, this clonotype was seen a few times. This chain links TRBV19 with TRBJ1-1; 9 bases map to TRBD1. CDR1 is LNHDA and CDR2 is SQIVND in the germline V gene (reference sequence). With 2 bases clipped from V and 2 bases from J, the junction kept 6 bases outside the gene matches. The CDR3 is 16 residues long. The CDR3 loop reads CASSIIGDRANTEAFF. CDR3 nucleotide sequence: TGTGCCAGTAGTATAATAGGGGACAGGGCAAACACTGAAGCTTTCTTT.

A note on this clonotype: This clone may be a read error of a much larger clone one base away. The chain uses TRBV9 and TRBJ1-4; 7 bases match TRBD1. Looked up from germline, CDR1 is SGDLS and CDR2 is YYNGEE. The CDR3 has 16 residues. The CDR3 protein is CANSASGQAKREKLFF. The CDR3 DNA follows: TGTGCCAACAGCGCTAGCGGACAGGCCAAAAGGGAAAAACTGTTTTTT.

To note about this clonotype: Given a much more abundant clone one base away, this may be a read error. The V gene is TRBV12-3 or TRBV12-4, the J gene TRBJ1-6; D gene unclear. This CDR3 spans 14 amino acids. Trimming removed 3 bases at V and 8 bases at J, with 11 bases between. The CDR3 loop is CASSFLRRDSPLHF. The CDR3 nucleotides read TGTGCCAGCAGTTTTTTAAGGAGGGATTCACCCCTCCACTTT.

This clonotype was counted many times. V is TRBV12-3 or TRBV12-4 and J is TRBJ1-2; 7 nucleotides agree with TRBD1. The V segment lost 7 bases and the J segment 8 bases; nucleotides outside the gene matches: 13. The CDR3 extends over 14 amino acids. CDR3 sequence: CASTMGQLAGGYTF. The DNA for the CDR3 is TGTGCCAGCACCATGGGACAGTTGGCCGGGGGCTACACCTTC.

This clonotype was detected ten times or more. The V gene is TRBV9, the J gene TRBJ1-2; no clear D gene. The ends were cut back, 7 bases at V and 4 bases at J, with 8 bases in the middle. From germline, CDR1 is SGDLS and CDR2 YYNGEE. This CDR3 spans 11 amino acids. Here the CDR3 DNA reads TGTGCCAGCGGGGAAGCCTATGGCTACACCTTC. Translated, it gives CASGEAYGYTF.

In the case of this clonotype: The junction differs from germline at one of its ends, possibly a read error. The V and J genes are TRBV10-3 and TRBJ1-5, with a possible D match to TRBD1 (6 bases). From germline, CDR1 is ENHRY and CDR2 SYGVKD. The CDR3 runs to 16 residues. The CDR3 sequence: CASRREAGASNQPRHF. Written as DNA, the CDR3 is TGTGCCAGCAGACGGGAGGCGGGGGCCAGCAATCAGCCCCGGCATTTT.

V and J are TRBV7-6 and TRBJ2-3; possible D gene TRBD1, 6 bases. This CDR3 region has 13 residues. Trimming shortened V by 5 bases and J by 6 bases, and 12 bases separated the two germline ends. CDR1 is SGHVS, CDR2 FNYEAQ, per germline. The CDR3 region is CASSPLGQDTQYF. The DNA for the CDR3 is TGTGCCAGCAGCCCACTCGGACAGGATACGCAGTATTTT.

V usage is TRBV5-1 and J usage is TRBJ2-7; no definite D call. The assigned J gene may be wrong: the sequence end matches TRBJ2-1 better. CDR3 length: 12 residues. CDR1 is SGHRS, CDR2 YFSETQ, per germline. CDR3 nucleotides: TGCGCCAGCACCGACCGGCTAGATGAGCAGTTCTTC. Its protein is CASTDRLDEQFF.

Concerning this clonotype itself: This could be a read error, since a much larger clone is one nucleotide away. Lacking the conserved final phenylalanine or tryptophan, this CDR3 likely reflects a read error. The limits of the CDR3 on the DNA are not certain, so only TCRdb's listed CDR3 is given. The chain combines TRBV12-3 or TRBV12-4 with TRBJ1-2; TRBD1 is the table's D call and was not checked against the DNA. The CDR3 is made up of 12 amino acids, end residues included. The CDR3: CASSFNRVALTL.

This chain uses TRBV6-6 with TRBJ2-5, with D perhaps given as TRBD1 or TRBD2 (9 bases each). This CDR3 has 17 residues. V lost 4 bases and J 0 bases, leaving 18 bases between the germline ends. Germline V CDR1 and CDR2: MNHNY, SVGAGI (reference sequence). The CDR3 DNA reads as TGTGCCAGCAGTTTGGCTAGCGGGACAGGGTACCAAGAGACCCAGTACTTC. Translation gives CASSLASGTGYQETQYF.

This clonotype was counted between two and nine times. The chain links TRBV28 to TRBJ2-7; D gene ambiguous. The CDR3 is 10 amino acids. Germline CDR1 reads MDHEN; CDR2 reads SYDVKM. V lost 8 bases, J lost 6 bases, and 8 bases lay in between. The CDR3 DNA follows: TGTGCCAGCGCCAGGACCGAGCAGTACTTC. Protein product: CASARTEQYF.

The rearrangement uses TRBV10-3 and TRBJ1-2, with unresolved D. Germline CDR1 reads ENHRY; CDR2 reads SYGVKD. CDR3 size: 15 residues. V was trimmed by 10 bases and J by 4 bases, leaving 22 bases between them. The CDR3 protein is CASVEALMGSYGYTF. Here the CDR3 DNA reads TGTGCCAGCGTTGAAGCCCTCATGGGGTCCTATGGCTACACCTTC.

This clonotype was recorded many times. The CDR3 coding sequence is TGTGCCAGTATAAGGGGCAGGGACTATGGCTACACCTTC. Its protein is CASIRGRDYGYTF. V gene TRBV19 combines with J gene TRBJ1-2, with TRBD1 as a possible D gene (5 bases). CDR3 length: 13 amino acids. The V gene lost 7 bases and the J gene lost 3 bases, with 12 bases spanning the gap. The V gene's germline CDR1 is LNHDA and CDR2 SQIVND (reference sequence).

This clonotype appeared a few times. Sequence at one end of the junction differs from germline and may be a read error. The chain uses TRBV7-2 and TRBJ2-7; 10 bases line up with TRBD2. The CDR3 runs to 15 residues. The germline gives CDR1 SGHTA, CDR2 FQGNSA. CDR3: CASSQGLALLYEQYF. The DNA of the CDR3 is TGCGCCAGCAGCCAGGGACTAGCGCTTTTATACGAGCAGTACTTC.

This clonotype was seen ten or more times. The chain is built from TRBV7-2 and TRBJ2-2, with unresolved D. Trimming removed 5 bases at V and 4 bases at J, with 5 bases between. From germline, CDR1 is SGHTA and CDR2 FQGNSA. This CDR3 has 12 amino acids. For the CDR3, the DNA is TGTGCCAGCAGCACCAGCACCGGGGAGCTGTTTTTT. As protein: CASSTSTGELFF.

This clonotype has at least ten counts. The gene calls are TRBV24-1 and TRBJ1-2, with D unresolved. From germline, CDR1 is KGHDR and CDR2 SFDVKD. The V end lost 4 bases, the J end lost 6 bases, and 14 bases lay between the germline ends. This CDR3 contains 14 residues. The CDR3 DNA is TGTGCCACCAGTGACCCCGGGCAGGTCGATGGCTACACCTTC. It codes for CATSDPGQVDGYTF.

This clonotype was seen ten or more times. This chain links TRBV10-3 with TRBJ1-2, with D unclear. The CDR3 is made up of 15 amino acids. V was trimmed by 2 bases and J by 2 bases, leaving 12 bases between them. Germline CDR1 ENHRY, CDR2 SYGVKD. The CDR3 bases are TGTGCCATCAGTGAGAGGGCCGCGGTCAACTATGGCTACACCTTC. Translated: CAISERAAVNYGYTF.

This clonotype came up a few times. CDR3: CSAREVGDNEQFF. CDR3 DNA: TGCAGTGCTAGAGAAGTCGGGGACAATGAGCAGTTCTTC. The gene calls are TRBV20-1 and TRBJ2-5; a weak D match, TRBD2 (5 bases). The DNA end favors TRBJ2-1, so the J call may be wrong. Germline values: CDR1 DFQATT, CDR2 SNEGSKA (reference sequence). The CDR3 sequence is 13 residues long.